The source of this T cell receptor (beta chain) is a study of blood T cell repertoires in COVID-19. Whole-study context: Samples taken during acute and convalescent COVID-19 were collected in the United States, Italy and Spain. The analysed material was cDNA or gDNA that came from T cells, B-cell-depleted T cells, or PBMCs.

The germline V gene has CDR1 LNHDA and CDR2 SQIVND (reference sequence). Trimming left V 5 bases short and J 0 bases short, with 20 bases between. This CDR3 comprises 18 residues. TCRdb's table, derived via immunoSEQ multiplex PCR, lists solely in-frame clones and lacks some. The data show some 250,000 clones, approximately 91% seen once. Sequencing was carried out using peripheral blood. The chain joins TRBV19 to TRBJ2-4, with D possibly matching TRBD2 (7 bases). This clonotype was obtained from a woman younger than 45 with acute or convalescent COVID-19. The chain's CDR3 is CASSLRGGGYVAKNIQYF. CDR3 nucleotide sequence: TGTGCCAGTAGTCTCCGCGGCGGGGGCTATGTAGCCAAAAACATTCAGTACTTC. The full variable domain, its missing parts supplied by reference TRBV19 and TRBJ2-4, is DGGITQSPKYLFRKEGQNVTLSCEQNLNHDAMYWYRQDPGQGLRLIYYSQIVNDFQKGDIAEGYSVSREKKESFPLTVTSAQKNPTAFYLCASSLRGGGYVAKNIQYFGAGTRLSVL.